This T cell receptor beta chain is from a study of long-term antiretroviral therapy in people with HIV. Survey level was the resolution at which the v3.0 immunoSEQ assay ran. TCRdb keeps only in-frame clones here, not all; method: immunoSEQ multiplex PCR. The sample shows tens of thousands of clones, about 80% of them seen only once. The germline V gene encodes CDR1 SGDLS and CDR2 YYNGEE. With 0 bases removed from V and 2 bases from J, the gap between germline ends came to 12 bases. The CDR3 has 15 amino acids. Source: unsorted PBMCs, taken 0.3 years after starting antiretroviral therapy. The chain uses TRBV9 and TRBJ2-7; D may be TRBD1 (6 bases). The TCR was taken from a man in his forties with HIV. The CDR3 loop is CASSVGQVGPYEQYF. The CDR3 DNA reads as TGTGCCAGCAGCGTAGGACAGGTGGGCCCCTACGAGCAGTACTTC.